The 6 T cell receptor beta chains in this list originate from one sample, sequenced in a study of blood T cell repertoires in COVID-19. TCRdb's copy holds only in-frame clones and misses some; the assay was immunoSEQ multiplex PCR. The profile covers 300,000 or so clones, with over 85% appearing a single time and 2% to 3% taken by the ten largest. The sequencing sample was made of PBMCs or T cells enriched from blood (not recorded which). These receptor sequences come from a man aged 55 to 70 who had recovered from COVID-19.

The chain carries TRBV15 and TRBJ1-5; the D gene is possibly TRBD1 (5 bases). The CDR3 runs to 16 residues. Trimming removed 0 bases at V and 5 bases at J, with 14 bases between. Germline V CDR1 and CDR2: LNHNV, YYDKDF (reference sequence). The CDR3 DNA sequence: TGTGCCACCAGCAGAGATTGGGGGGAGGGCTATCAGCCCCAGCATTTT. It yields the protein CATSRDWGEGYQPQHF.

The CDR3 nucleotides are TGTGCCAGCGCCCGAGGGAACGTAGGAGGCGAGCAGTACTTC. Protein: CASARGNVGGEQYF. The chain has TRBV11-2 and TRBJ2-7, with D possibly matching TRBD2 (5 bases). V lost 8 bases and J 6 bases, leaving 20 bases between the germline ends. This CDR3 region has 14 residues. CDR1 is SGHAT, CDR2 FQNNGV, per germline.

This chain links TRBV2 with TRBJ2-7; tentative D call: TRBD1 (6 bases). V lost 6 bases to trimming and J lost 5 bases, with 23 bases between them. Germline-derived CDR1 and CDR2 are SNHLY and FYNNEI. This CDR3 contains 16 residues. CDR3 DNA: TGTGCCAGCAGGCCAGGGTGGGCAGGGGAAGGAAACGAGCAGTACTTC. Protein product: CASRPGWAGEGNEQYF. The full variable domain, in which reference TRBV2 and TRBJ2-7 provide the parts outside the CDR3, is EPEVTQTPSHQVTQMGQEVILRCVPISNHLYFYWYRQILGQKVEFLVSFYNNEISEKSEIFDDQFSVERPDGSNFTLKIRSTKLEDSAMYFCASRPGWAGEGNEQYFGPGTRLTVT.

This chain links TRBV30 with TRBJ2-1, with 9 bases matching TRBD2. The CDR3 runs 13 residues. From germline, CDR1 is GTSNPN and CDR2 SVGIG (reference sequence). V lost 0 bases to trimming and J lost 11 bases; unmatched junction nucleotides: 5. The CDR3, as DNA: TGTGCCTGGAGTGTTAGCGGGGGCTTGAAGCAGTTCTTC. Translating it yields CAWSVSGGLKQFF.

This clone has only one observation. This sequence joins TRBV19 and TRBJ1-3; D gene ambiguous. The CDR3 sequence is 15 residues long. The V end was cut by 5 bases, the J end by 0 bases, with 11 bases between. CDR1 and CDR2 (germline): LNHDA, SQIVND (reference sequence). CDR3 sequence (DNA): TGTGCCAGTAGTGAACTACGGGGCTCTGGAAACACCATATATTTT. Residues: CASSELRGSGNTIYF.

The gene calls are TRBV5-1 and TRBJ1-6; tentative D call: TRBD1 (5 bases). CDR3 length equals 16 residues. Trimming took 0 bases from V and 5 from J, leaving 12 bases between them. From germline, CDR1 is SGHRS and CDR2 YFSETQ. The DNA of the CDR3 is TGCGCCAGCAGCTTGGCGGCCTTACAGGATAATTCACCCCTCCACTTT. Protein: CASSLAALQDNSPLHF. Together with reference TRBV5-1 and TRBJ1-6, the CDR3 gives the full variable domain: KAGVTQTPRYLIKTRGQQVTLSCSPISGHRSVSWYQQTPGQGLQFLFEYFSETQRNKGNFPGRFSGRQFSNSRSEMNVSTLELGDSALYLCASSLAALQDNSPLHFGNGTRLTVT.